What follows describes a single T cell receptor (beta chain). As processed by the authors: Reference gene primer amplification gave nucleated cell count estimates. Profiled with immunoSEQ multiplex PCR; TCRdb holds only in-frame clones, not every one. The DNA gave D and trimming, while V, J and clone size come from that table. The top ten hold 1.5% to 2% of the sample, which has 120,000 to 150,000 clones, under 90% seen once. This sample stems from a study of blood T cell repertoires in COVID-19. The CDR3 is made up of 18 amino acids. Per germline, CDR1 SNHLY and CDR2 FYNNEI. Losses at the gene ends were 3 bases for V and 0 bases for J; bases not matched to a gene: 8.

Sequenced input: PBMCs or T cells enriched from blood (not recorded which). V and J are TRBV2 and TRBJ1-1, with 12 bases identical to TRBD1. This TCR was sampled from a woman between 18 and 29 years old who had been exposed to COVID-19. In DNA form, the CDR3 reads TGTGCCAGCAGTGACCCGGGACAGGGGGCAAAGATGAACACTGAAGCTTTCTTT. This sequence encodes CASSDPGQGAKMNTEAFF.